This T cell receptor (beta chain) comes out of a study of cytomegalovirus exposure and HLA in healthy donors. Across the study: Among the 300 to 400 donors who were genotyped, about 84% fell in the genetic ancestry cluster that is associated with self-reported Caucasian donors. Findings and caveats of the study: An Asian-associated ancestry cluster reportedly showed fewer N-insertions than the approximately 600-donor mean in a later analysis.

Researchers ran the PCR with 60 Vbeta and 13 Jbeta primers. Sequenced by immunoSEQ multiplex PCR; TCRdb stores in-frame clones only, minus some. Among around 180,000 clones, around four fifths were seen once, and the ten largest hold about 1%. In regard to this clone: Its matching antigen is unknown.

The CDR3 extends over 15 amino acids. Germline V CDR1 and CDR2: MNHEY, SVGAGI. Trimming left V 2 bases short and J 3 bases short, with 13 bases between. Material for sequencing was PBMCs. The gene calls are TRBV6-5 and TRBJ1-1, with D uncertain. The source of this sequence is a woman aged 40 to 55 in good health and CMV-seronegative. CDR3 in amino acids: CASSYEPHGDTEAFF. The CDR3 coding sequence is TGTGCCAGCAGTTACGAACCTCACGGGGACACTGAAGCTTTCTTT.